These 29 T cell receptor beta chains came from one sample sequenced in a study of T-cell reconstitution after alpha-beta-depleted transplantation in children (TCRdb year 2016). The receptor library was made with PCR. Sequencing took place on an Illumina HiSeq 2500. TCR libraries were prepared with molecular barcoding, using unique molecular identifiers to normalize TCRbeta repertoire quantification. TCRdb passed the public sequencing reads through fastp at Q25 and MiXCR, retaining productive beta sequences. Rows matching on CDR3 protein sequence are summarized as one entry with the most common DNA and genes. The sample records 200,000 to 250,000 distinct CDR3 sequences, less than 9% of which are singletons. Approximately 6.3% of the sample is taken by the ten largest. This sample's treatment or condition label indicates: allogeneic hematopoietic cell transplantation with graft depleted of TCRalphabeta T cells and CD19 B cells.

The specimen comprised PBMCs, mostly from graft donor cells, sampled 180 days after TCRalphabeta/CD19-depleted stem cell transplant. The receptors were gathered from a male patient aged 10-17 years who had a stem cell transplant for acute lymphoblastic leukemia, so the T cells may come from the graft donor.

This clonotype was observed at least ten times. This chain joins TRBV12-3 or TRBV12-4 and TRBJ2-1; either TRBD1 or TRBD2 may supply D (5 bases each). The CDR3 runs to 15 residues. The germline V and J ends were trimmed by 2 bases and 5 bases, with 13 bases remaining between them. DNA of the CDR3: TGTGCCAGCAGTTTACCCGGGGCGAAGGACAATGAGCAGTTCTTC. Translation gives CASSLPGAKDNEQFF.

Note on this clonotype: A read error may be the cause here, since a much bigger clone is one base away. The chain combines TRBV5-1 with TRBJ1-2; no firm D call. V was trimmed by 5 bases and J by 8 bases, leaving 16 bases between them. The CDR3 has 13 amino acids. The germline gives CDR1 SGHRS, CDR2 YFSETQ. The CDR3 DNA is TGCGCCAGCAGTCCGGAGGACCGGGTGGGCTACACCTTC. Its protein is CASSPEDRVGYTF.

This clonotype was observed at least ten times. V is TRBV12-3 or TRBV12-4 and J is TRBJ1-1, with D possibly being TRBD1 (6 bases). The V gene lost 1 base and the J gene lost 3 bases, with 15 bases spanning the gap. CDR3 length: 16 residues. CDR3 residues: CASSLGGGSGDTEAFF. In DNA, the CDR3 is TGTGCCAGCAGTTTAGGCGGGGGCTCGGGGGACACTGAAGCTTTCTTT.

The table lists this clonotype with many counts. This rearrangement joins TRBV3-1 to TRBJ1-1, with D tentatively TRBD1 (6 bases). The CDR3 is 14 amino acids. Trimming pared 1 base from V and 8 bases from J, leaving 14 bases between. Germline CDR1 and CDR2: LGHDT and YNNKEL (reference sequence). CDR3 protein: CASSQVKGTREAFF. As DNA, the CDR3 is TGTGCCAGCAGCCAAGTTAAGGGGACAAGGGAAGCTTTCTTT.

Many counts were recorded for this clonotype. This chain joins TRBV21-1 and TRBJ2-4; TRBD1 is the table's D call, not checked against the DNA. TRBV21-1 represents a pseudogene. This CDR3 is built from 16 residues. CDR3 sequence: CASSEKPGQGSNIQYF. The CDR3 DNA reads TGTGCCAGCAGCGAAAAACCGGGACAGGGGTCGAACATTCAGTACTTC.

Ten or more counts support this clonotype. One end of the junction is discordant with germline, which a read error may explain. The chain couples TRBV7-7 to TRBJ2-1; 7 bases are a match to TRBD2. The length of the CDR3 is 16 residues. Germline V CDR1 and CDR2: SSHAT, FNYEAQ (reference sequence). The CDR3 nucleotides are TGTGCTAGCAGCTTAGATGGCGGGAGCTCCTACAATGAGCAGTTCTTC. This sequence encodes CASSLDGGSSYNEQFF. The entire variable domain, with the rest obtained from reference TRBV7-7 and TRBJ2-1, is as follows: GAGVSQSPRYKVTKRGQDVTLRCDPISSHATLYWYQQALGQGPEFLTYFNYEAQPDKSGLPSDRFSAERPEGSISTLTIQRTEQRDSAMYRCASSLDGGSSYNEQFFGPGTRLTVL.

A note on this clonotype: A much larger clone lies a single base off, so this may be a read error. The J gene is TRBJ2-5, the V gene TRBV11-2; perhaps D is TRBD1 or TRBD2 (5 bases each). The CDR3 has 12 residues. V dropped 4 bases and J dropped 7 bases, with 10 bases sitting between them. The germline V gene encodes CDR1 SGHAT and CDR2 FQNNGV. CDR3 nucleotides: TGTGCCAGCAGCTCAGATGGGGGGACCCAGTACTTC. This sequence encodes CASSSDGGTQYF.

This clonotype was detected many times. The chain uses TRBV7-2 and TRBJ2-3; TRBD1 agrees at 8 bases. This CDR3 contains 17 residues. The junction had 9 bases not matched to a gene; V was cut back by 2 bases and J by 2 bases. In germline, CDR1 is SGHTA, CDR2 FQGNSA. The CDR3 DNA follows: TGTGCCAGCAGCTTACGGGACAGGAGGTATTCCACAGATACGCAGTATTTT. This encodes CASSLRDRRYSTDTQYF.

This clonotype has a count of ten or more. The V call is TRBV29-1, the J call TRBJ2-5; 11 positions match TRBD1. Losses at the gene ends were 7 bases for V and 2 bases for J; bases not matched to a gene: 3. CDR1 SQVTM and CDR2 ANQGSEA come from the germline V gene. CDR3 length equals 13 residues. Here the CDR3 reads CSDRDRGQETQYF. Written as DNA, the CDR3 is TGCAGCGACCGGGACAGGGGGCAAGAGACCCAGTACTTC.

In this sample, this clonotype turned up many times. The chain links TRBV9 to TRBJ1-1, with D uncertain. This CDR3 has 18 residues. Germline loops: CDR1 SGDLS, CDR2 YYNGEE. V was clipped by 0 bases and J by 0 bases, with 18 bases between them. The DNA of the CDR3 is TGTGCCAGCAGCGTAGTGGAGGTCTACAGCGCAATGAACACTGAAGCTTTCTTT. It specifies CASSVVEVYSAMNTEAFF.

In this sample, this clonotype turned up many times. This rearrangement joins TRBV2 to TRBJ2-3; 13 bases agree with TRBD2. Trimming cost V 2 bases and J 4 bases; bases outside gene matches: 0. There are 15 residues in the CDR3. Germline V gives CDR1 SNHLY, CDR2 FYNNEI. This CDR3 is CASSETSGGADTQYF. The CDR3 region has the DNA TGTGCCAGCAGTGAAACTAGCGGGGGGGCAGATACGCAGTATTTT.

This clonotype was found many times. The rearrangement links TRBV6-2 or TRBV6-3 to TRBJ1-1; D possibly corresponds to TRBD1 (5 bases). Germline V gene data show CDR1 as MNHEY and CDR2 as SVGEGT. The CDR3 totals 13 residues. V was trimmed by 4 bases and J by 6 bases, leaving 12 bases between them. CDR3 sequence: CASSSRVGAEAFF. The CDR3 nucleotides are TGTGCCAGCAGTTCTAGGGTAGGGGCTGAAGCTTTCTTT.

This clonotype was seen ten or more times. One end of the junction is discordant with germline, which a read error may explain. The V call is TRBV28, the J call TRBJ2-7, with D perhaps matching TRBD2 (6 bases). The V gene's germline CDR1 is MDHEN and CDR2 SYDVKM. The length of the CDR3 is 14 residues. CDR3 nucleotide sequence: TGTGCCAGCAGTTTAGCCCGGGACTCCCACGAGCAGTACTTC. Encoded protein: CASSLARDSHEQYF.

The chain has TRBV2 and TRBJ2-1, with D perhaps TRBD1 (6 bases). The CDR3 loop spans 12 amino acids. Germline loops: CDR1 SNHLY, CDR2 FYNNEI. V lost 10 bases to trimming and J lost 7 bases, with 14 bases between them. CDR3 loop: CATGTPGNEQFF. The CDR3 DNA is TGTGCCACCGGGACACCCGGGAATGAGCAGTTCTTC.

This clonotype was seen many times. The chain links TRBV5-1 to TRBJ2-1; D is possibly TRBD2 (5 bases). V lost 4 bases, J lost 1 base, and 15 bases lay in between. Germline V gene data show CDR1 as SGHRS and CDR2 as YFSETQ. This CDR3 spans 16 amino acids. The CDR3 reads CASSPQEVSSYNEQFF. The CDR3 DNA reads TGCGCCAGCAGCCCCCAGGAGGTCAGTTCCTACAATGAGCAGTTCTTC.

This clonotype was counted ten times or more. The chain combines TRBV20-1 with TRBJ2-7; no definite D call. V shed 1 base and J shed 0 bases, with 19 bases lying between them. Germline CDR1 and CDR2: DFQATT and SNEGSKA (reference sequence). The CDR3 has 17 amino acids. In DNA, the CDR3 is TGCAGTGCTAGAGGGGTTGAGAAGGTCCGGAGCTCCTACGAGCAGTACTTC. Encoded protein: CSARGVEKVRSSYEQYF.

The chain carries TRBV5-1 and TRBJ2-1, with 8 bases lining up with TRBD2. V gave up 0 bases and J gave up 2 bases; unmatched junction bases: 4. CDR1 and CDR2 from the germline V gene are SGHRS and YFSETQ. The CDR3 extends over 16 amino acids. The CDR3, as DNA: TGCGCCAGCAGCTTGGCCGAGCGGGAGCCCTACAATGAGCAGTTCTTC. Translating it yields CASSLAEREPYNEQFF.

This clonotype showed up many times. The V and J genes are TRBV24-1 and TRBJ2-5; TRBD1 matches 9 bases. Trimming cost V 6 bases and J 3 bases; bases outside gene matches: 10. The CDR3 sequence is 16 residues long. Germline CDR1 is KGHDR and CDR2 is SFDVKD. The CDR3 DNA is TGTGCCACCAGTCCGAAGGGACAGGGATGGAAAGAGACCCAGTACTTC. It translates to CATSPKGQGWKETQYF.

J is TRBJ1-1 and V is TRBV7-9; no reliable D call. The CDR3 is 12 amino acids. Germline CDR1 is SEHNR and CDR2 is FQNEAQ (reference sequence). The ends were cut back, 3 bases at V and 11 bases at J, with 13 bases in the middle. CDR3 DNA: TGTGCCAGCAGCTTGGGCCCCATGCGGGCTTTCTTT. Translation: CASSLGPMRAFF. Variable domain in full (rest from reference TRBV7-9 and TRBJ1-1): DTGVSQNPRHKITKRGQNVTFRCDPISEHNRLYWYRQTLGQGPEFLTYFQNEAQLEKSRLLSDRFSAERPKGSFSTLEIQRTEQGDSAMYLCASSLGPMRAFFGQGTRLTVV.

This chain joins TRBV18 and TRBJ2-1; possibly TRBD2 for D (6 bases). This CDR3 is built from 16 residues. The ends were cut back, 0 bases at V and 0 bases at J, with 9 bases in the middle. CDR1 is KGHSH, CDR2 LQKENI, per germline. The CDR3 protein is CASSPPRGGSYNEQFF. CDR3 DNA: TGTGCCAGCTCACCACCTCGGGGAGGCTCCTACAATGAGCAGTTCTTC.

The sample holds many counts of this clonotype. The chain is built from TRBV28 and TRBJ2-5; a weak D match, TRBD2 (5 bases). Germline CDR1 reads MDHEN; CDR2 reads SYDVKM. Trimming left V 4 bases short and J 1 base short, with 10 bases between. The CDR3 length is 14 residues. The CDR3, as DNA: TGTGCCAGCAGTTCACACGGAGGCCAAGAGACCCAGTACTTC. This translates into CASSSHGGQETQYF.

This clonotype was seen only a few times. V and J are TRBV4-2 and TRBJ1-6; D is undetermined. The CDR3 totals 12 residues. Per germline, CDR1 LGHNA and CDR2 YNFKEQ. Trimming removed 8 bases from V and 4 bases from J, with 6 bases in between. CDR3 bases: TGTGCCAGCGGGCCGTATAATTCACCCCTCCACTTT. Its protein is CASGPYNSPLHF.

This clonotype was counted ten times or more. J is TRBJ2-7 and V is TRBV28, with 7 bases that match TRBD2. Germline lookup yields CDR1 MDHEN and CDR2 SYDVKM. Germline trimming cut 6 bases from V and 2 bases from J; bases unmatched to any gene: 7. The CDR3 runs 14 residues. The CDR3 sequence is CASSAGGSAYEQYF. The CDR3 nucleotides read TGTGCCAGCAGCGCTGGCGGGAGCGCCTACGAGCAGTACTTC.

This clonotype has ten or more counts. The chain has TRBV7-2 and TRBJ2-3, with a possible D match to TRBD1 (6 bases). The CDR3 covers 13 residues. V was pared by 4 bases and J by 3 bases, with 8 bases between. CDR1 is SGHTA, CDR2 FQGNSA, per germline. The CDR3 DNA follows: TGTGCCAGCAGCTCGAGGGGGACAGATACGCAGTATTTT. Its translation is CASSSRGTDTQYF.

This clonotype was seen many times. DNA for the CDR3: TGTGCCAGCAGTTATGAGGCGGGGACCTACAATGAGCAGTTCTTC. Residues: CASSYEAGTYNEQFF. This chain joins TRBV6-5 and TRBJ2-1, with D possibly TRBD2 on 6 matching bases. Trimming removed 3 bases from V and 2 bases from J, with 11 bases in between. CDR1 MNHEY and CDR2 SVGAGI come from the germline V gene. This CDR3 is 15 amino acids long.

This clonotype was observed many times. The chain carries TRBV6-1 and TRBJ2-7; D gene uncertain. CDR3 length: 16 amino acids. V shed 2 bases and J shed 1 base, with 15 bases lying between them. Germline loops: CDR1 MNHNS, CDR2 SASEGT. CDR3 DNA sequence: TGTGCCAGCAGTGAACGATCCCCAAGGGTATCCTACGAGCAGTACTTC. Residues: CASSERSPRVSYEQYF.

The chain recombines TRBV6-2 or TRBV6-3 with TRBJ2-1; tentatively, D is TRBD1 (5 bases). V lost 6 bases and J lost 6, with 12 bases in between. Germline V gene sequence: CDR1 MNHEY, CDR2 SVGEGT. CDR3 length: 13 residues. The DNA of the CDR3 is TGTGCCAGCAGAGCCGGACAAATCAATGAGCAGTTCTTC. Translated: CASRAGQINEQFF.

This clonotype came up many times. V usage is TRBV27 and J usage is TRBJ2-5; TRBD1 might be the D (5 bases). The V end lost 10 bases, the J end lost 1 base, and 13 bases lay between the germline ends. CDR3 length: 13 amino acids. CDR1 is MNHEY and CDR2 is SMNVEV in the germline V gene (reference sequence). CDR3: CATLTDVQETQYF. In DNA, the CDR3 is TGTGCCACCTTGACAGACGTCCAAGAGACCCAGTACTTC.

The chain employs TRBV19 and TRBJ2-1; TRBD1 agrees at 11 bases. Germline V gene sequence: CDR1 LNHDA, CDR2 SQIVND (reference sequence). This CDR3 is built from 15 residues. Losses at the gene ends were 3 bases for V and 6 bases for J; bases not matched to a gene: 4. This CDR3 reads CASSIHGTGGNEQFF. The CDR3 coding sequence is TGTGCCAGTAGTATTCATGGGACAGGGGGCAATGAGCAGTTCTTC.